This TCR beta chain was recovered during a study of early T cells in non-severe SARS-CoV-2 infection. TCRdb fed the 5' RACE reads into MiXCR, producing one record per CDR3 protein. The sample records about 20,000 distinct CDR3 sequences, about 5.7% being singletons. This clonotype was counted ten times or more. What it binds is not known. General study points: Private and CD4 specificities were missed by VDJdb matching, which favored anti-spike CD8 responses.

The clonotype originates from an adult who was a healthcare worker with PCR-confirmed SARS-CoV-2 infection or an uninfected control (not recorded which). Source: whole blood, taken at baseline.

CDR3 nucleotides: TGTGCCAGCAGCTTATCAGCAGGGGTCAATGAAAAACTGTTTTTT. This encodes CASSLSAGVNEKLFF. This chain links TRBV7-3 with TRBJ1-4, with D tentatively TRBD1 (6 bases). CDR1 and CDR2 from the germline V gene are SGHTA and FQGTGA. The CDR3 covers 15 residues. Trimming stripped 2 bases from V and 5 bases from J, with 12 bases between.